The clone carrying this T cell receptor beta chain qualifies as medium-sized (0.01 to 0.1%). As yet, its antigen is unknown. Cells sorted as Tregs were CD4+, CD25+ and CD127-/low. TRBV12-4/TRBJ1-2 clonotypes were amplified with adaptor-ligated barcode primers. One entry per CDR3 protein, called by TCRdb with MiXCR from the multiplex PCR reads. In the table there are around 630 distinct CDR3 sequences, 4.5% to 5.5% of which are singletons. This CDR3 comprises 13 residues. V gave up 6 bases and J gave up 3 bases; unmatched junction bases: 3. The study's findings and limits: In terms of TCR gene usage, tumor memory CD4+ T cells clustered together with blood and lymph node memory CD4+ cells, as well as with lymph node naive CD4+ cells.

The chain has TRBV12-3 or TRBV12-4 and TRBJ1-2; 8 nucleotides line up with TRBD1. Material for sequencing was tumor-infiltrating Tregs sorted from the breast tumor. The sequence came from a female donor with breast cancer. CDR3 nucleotides: TGTGCCAGCAGCCAGGACAGGGACTATGGCTACACCTTC. Amino acid sequence: CASSQDRDYGYTF.